The clone carrying this T cell receptor beta chain was found once. Sample-barcoded 5' priming and a J-beta primer mix drove a second PCR of 7 to 11 cycles. Each cDNA molecule was tagged by a template-switch adaptor that had 12 random nucleotides. TCRdb independently ran MiXCR on the 5' RACE reads; one entry per CDR3 protein. The sample shows over 600,000 distinct CDR3 sequences, about 61% of them seen only once. Healthy Caucasians from Russia aged about 6 to 90 served as donors. Approximately 9 milliliters of peripheral blood were drawn from each donor into EDTA-treated tubes. This sample was taken from a study of blood T cells in healthy people across ages. Whole-study context: Per two T cells, template switching captured roughly one barcoded beta molecule.

The CDR3 length is 16 residues. The junction had 8 bases not matched to a gene; V was cut back by 5 bases and J by 2 bases. CDR1 is SGHTA, CDR2 FQGNSA, per germline. Input material: blood. The TCR originated in a man aged 35-49 years in good health. The genes are TRBV7-2 and TRBJ2-3, with TRBD1 matching over 9 bases. In nucleotides, the CDR3 is TGTGCCAGCAGCCAAAGGACAGGGGTCTCCACAGATACGCAGTATTTT. The encoded protein is CASSQRTGVSTDTQYF. The full variable domain, completed using reference TRBV7-2 and TRBJ2-3, is GAGVSQSPSNKVTEKGKDVELRCDPISGHTALYWYRQSLGQGLEFLIYFQGNSAPDKSGLPSDRFSAERTGGSVSTLTIQRTQQEDSAVYLCASSQRTGVSTDTQYFGPGTRLTVL.